Described below is a single TCR beta chain sequence and its context. Every isolated RNA sample was fully reverse transcribed, so sequencing captured expressed TCRB transcripts. Method: immunoSEQ multiplex PCR; TCRdb's copy keeps in-frame clones and lacks some. The table has 130,000 to 150,000 clones, nearly 50% seen once. The sample comes from a study of beta chain features in type 1 diabetes. CDR1 is MNHEY, CDR2 SMNVEV, per germline (reference sequence). This CDR3 region has 14 residues. Between the trimmed V and J ends, which lost 2 bases and 7 bases, there was a span of 15 bases. Averaging approximately 120 mL, one heparinised blood draw was given by each donor.

The source material was Tregs from blood. The clonotype originates from a man younger than 35 in good health. V gene TRBV27 combines with J gene TRBJ2-7; D may be TRBD2 (6 bases). The CDR3 loop is CASSLLGAGFEQYF. CDR3 bases: TGTGCCAGCAGTTTACTTGGGGCGGGGTTTGAGCAGTACTTC.